This entry features one TCR beta chain sequence. Its antigen remains unknown. The sample originates from a study of T cell responses to AZD1222 COVID-19 vaccine. Sequencing used immunoSEQ multiplex PCR; TCRdb keeps in-frame clones, though not all of them. The sample contains some 200,000 clones, approximately 93% of which appear only once. Germline values: CDR1 MGHRA, CDR2 YSYEKL. Trimming took 2 bases from V and 6 from J, leaving 20 bases between them. This CDR3 is 16 amino acids long. Study-wide points: Repertoire sampling happened only post peak T cell response.

The clonotype originates from an adult who received the AZD1222 COVID-19 vaccine. The sample was peripheral blood, taken 28 days after the second AZD1222 dose. The chain links TRBV4-1 to TRBJ2-7, with D possibly TRBD1 on 6 matching bases. CDR3 nucleotide sequence: TGCGCCAGCAGCCAACCTGGGGGCCCGAGGGGAATCGAGCAGTACTTC. As protein: CASSQPGGPRGIEQYF.